This section outlines one T cell receptor beta chain sequence together with its context. The antigen is unknown. The sample originates from a study of T cell responses to AZD1222 COVID-19 vaccine. Study-wide findings and caveats: Vaccine-associated CD4 TCRs spanned spike, dominant at 160-218 and 743-854.

The table came from immunoSEQ multiplex PCR; TCRdb's copy has only in-frame clones and leaves some out. Of about 180,000 clones listed, about 92% are singletons. The V gene lost 2 bases and the J gene lost 0 bases, with 8 bases spanning the gap. The CDR3 loop spans 14 amino acids. Germline V CDR1 and CDR2: SGHDT, YYEEEE. V gene TRBV5-6 combines with J gene TRBJ1-2; D call uncertain. The sequenced sample was peripheral blood, obtained on day 0 of AZD1222 vaccination. The clonotype originates from an adult in good health. The CDR3 nucleotides read TGTGCCAGCAGCTTTGTGCAGTCTAACTATGGCTACACCTTC. Protein sequence: CASSFVQSNYGYTF.